Presented here are 19 T cell receptor beta chains from one specimen sequenced in a study of neurological immune-mediated disorders. TCRdb independently ran MiXCR on the 5' RACE reads; one entry per CDR3 protein. Among roughly 27,000 distinct CDR3 sequences listed, more than 2% were seen once. The sequenced sample was PBMCs. The receptor source for this set is a woman in her forties or fifties with multiple sclerosis.

This clonotype was observed at least ten times. V and J are TRBV5-6 and TRBJ1-5, with TRBD1 as a possible D gene (5 bases). CDR3 length: 15 residues. Trimming cost V 2 bases and J 4 bases, with 13 bases left between them. CDR1 and CDR2 (germline): SGHDT, YYEEEE. CDR3 protein: CASSFGQGSNQPQHF. The CDR3 nucleotides read TGTGCCAGCAGCTTCGGGCAGGGTAGTAATCAGCCCCAGCATTTT.

This clonotype was detected many times. The CDR3 nucleotides are TGCGCCAGCAGCTTGTTAGCGGGGACAGATACGCAGTATTTT. This sequence encodes CASSLLAGTDTQYF. The chain combines TRBV5-1 with TRBJ2-3, with TRBD2 matching 8 bases. V shed 1 base, J shed 3 bases, and the junction held 1 base outside the gene matches. The CDR3 is 14 amino acids. Germline values: CDR1 SGHRS, CDR2 YFSETQ.

The rearrangement uses TRBV4-3 and TRBJ2-5; D possibly corresponds to TRBD2 (5 bases). The CDR3 sequence is 14 residues long. Germline V CDR1 and CDR2: LGHNA, YSLEER. Deletions cut 0 bases from V and 4 bases from J, with 9 bases between. The CDR3 is CASSQDLRVETQYF. The CDR3, as DNA: TGCGCCAGCAGCCAAGATTTGAGGGTAGAGACCCAGTACTTC.

In this sample, this clonotype turned up many times. The CDR3 reads CASSPGTSRYNEQFF. In nucleotides, the CDR3 is TGTGCCAGCAGCCCTGGGACTAGCCGATACAATGAGCAGTTCTTC. The V call is TRBV11-2, the J call TRBJ2-1, with 9 bases identical to TRBD2. J lost 4 bases, V lost 5 bases, and 6 bases had no gene match. CDR3 length equals 15 residues. In germline, CDR1 is SGHAT, CDR2 FQNNGV.

This clonotype was observed at least ten times. V and J are TRBV5-1 and TRBJ2-3; 9 bases map to TRBD2. J was trimmed by 4 bases and V by 5 bases; bases with no gene match: 2. Germline V lookup: CDR1 SGHRS, CDR2 YFSETQ. This CDR3 contains 13 residues. CDR3 amino acids: CASRVAGADTQYF. CDR3 in DNA: TGCGCCAGCAGAGTAGCGGGAGCAGATACGCAGTATTTT.

This clonotype was picked up many times. This rearrangement joins TRBV7-2 to TRBJ2-4; no firm D call. Germline V gene lookup returns CDR1 SGHTA and CDR2 FQGNSA. V shed 5 bases and J shed 2 bases, with 10 bases lying between them. This CDR3 is built from 14 residues. In nucleotides, the CDR3 is TGTGCCAGCAGCGTAGTCCAAACCAAAAACATTCAGTACTTC. Encoded protein: CASSVVQTKNIQYF.

This clonotype was observed many times. This chain connects TRBV29-1 to TRBJ2-1; TRBD2 matches at 8 bases. V lost 7 bases to trimming and J lost 9 bases; unmatched junction nucleotides: 11. The CDR3 contains 13 residues. CDR1 SQVTM and CDR2 ANQGSEA come from the germline V gene. In nucleotides, the CDR3 is TGCAGCGGAACCGGGACTAGGGACTCTGAGCAGTTCTTC. Encoded protein: CSGTGTRDSEQFF.

This clonotype was counted at least ten times. The chain uses TRBV3-1 and TRBJ2-5, with D unclear. CDR1 is LGHDT, CDR2 YNNKEL, per germline (reference sequence). Trimming pared 3 bases from V and 5 bases from J, leaving 7 bases between. The CDR3 runs 12 residues. Here the CDR3 reads CASSHEQETQYF. The CDR3 region has the DNA TGTGCCAGCAGCCACGAACAGGAGACCCAGTACTTC.

This clonotype was counted many times. The V gene is TRBV15, the J gene TRBJ1-2; 10 bases are a match to TRBD1. The J segment lost 5 bases and the V segment lost 0 bases, leaving 6 bases of the junction unmatched. This CDR3 is built from 16 residues. CDR1 is LNHNV, CDR2 YYDKDF, per germline (reference sequence). The CDR3 spells CATSRDDRGLLYGYTF. DNA of the CDR3: TGTGCCACCAGCAGAGATGACAGGGGGCTTCTGTATGGCTACACCTTC.

This clonotype was recorded many times. The chain combines TRBV7-2 with TRBJ2-2, with D unclear. This CDR3 contains 14 residues. The germline V and J ends were trimmed by 2 bases and 6 bases, with 10 bases remaining between them. Germline V gene lookup returns CDR1 SGHTA and CDR2 FQGNSA. In DNA form, the CDR3 reads TGTGCCAGCAGCTTAAGGCCCCTGGCCGGGGAGCTGTTTTTT. It is translated as CASSLRPLAGELFF.

This clonotype has at least ten counts. The genes are TRBV6-5 and TRBJ2-5, with 9 nucleotides matching TRBD1. This CDR3 spans 14 amino acids. J was trimmed by 5 bases and V by 2 bases; bases with no gene match: 3. Looked up from germline, CDR1 is MNHEY and CDR2 is SVGAGI. This CDR3 is CASSYGQGRETQYF. The CDR3 bases are TGTGCCAGCAGTTACGGACAGGGGCGGGAGACCCAGTACTTC.

This clonotype was seen repeatedly, ten times or more. CDR3 nucleotide sequence: TGTGCCAGCAGCGCTATTTACACAGATACGCAGTATTTT. As protein: CASSAIYTDTQYF. The V and J genes are TRBV9 and TRBJ2-3; D unresolved. CDR1 is SGDLS and CDR2 is YYNGEE in the germline V gene. CDR3 size: 13 residues. V was cut by 3 bases and J by 2 bases, with 7 bases left in between.

This clonotype occurred many times. The J gene is TRBJ2-3, the V gene TRBV20-1; 7 bases align to TRBD2. V was clipped by 6 bases and J by 10 bases; unmatched bases: 10. CDR3 size: 12 residues. From germline, CDR1 is DFQATT and CDR2 SNEGSKA (reference sequence). The CDR3 spells CSAPDGGTAQYF. The CDR3 DNA sequence: TGCAGTGCCCCAGACGGGGGGACTGCGCAGTATTTT.

Ten or more counts support this clonotype. The rearrangement joins TRBV20-1 to TRBJ1-6; D gene unclear. The CDR3 is 18 residues long. Germline CDR1 reads DFQATT; CDR2 reads SNEGSKA (reference sequence). Trimming left V 0 bases short and J 6 bases short, with 21 bases between. This CDR3 reads CSARDLTPASITNSPLHF. CDR3 coding DNA: TGCAGTGCTAGAGATCTTACCCCGGCTTCCATTACTAATTCACCCCTCCACTTT.

Many counts were recorded for this clonotype. This sequence joins TRBV11-3 and TRBJ2-5, with 7 positions matching TRBD2. The CDR3 has 14 residues. Looked up from germline, CDR1 is SGHNT and CDR2 is YENEEA. V shed 5 bases and J 3 bases; nucleotides not matched to a gene: 6. The CDR3 coding sequence is TGTGCCAGCAGCCGTCGGGAGGAGGAAGAGACCCAGTACTTC. Translated, it gives CASSRREEEETQYF.

In its sample, this clonotype was seen many times. The chain couples TRBV7-2 to TRBJ1-1, with D unclear. V lost 5 bases to trimming and J lost 2 bases, with 12 bases between them. CDR3 length: 14 residues. In germline, CDR1 is SGHTA, CDR2 FQGNSA. CDR3 residues: CASSPTRVNTEAFF. In DNA, the CDR3 is TGTGCCAGCAGCCCCACAAGGGTCAACACTGAAGCTTTCTTT.

This clonotype was found many times. The chain combines TRBV12-3 or TRBV12-4 with TRBJ1-5, with a tentative D call TRBD1 (5 bases). The CDR3 runs 14 residues. V was pared by 1 base and J by 3 bases, with 7 bases between. CDR3 region: CASSLVTVNQPQHF. CDR3 DNA: TGTGCCAGCAGTTTAGTGACAGTCAATCAGCCCCAGCATTTT.

This chain uses TRBV12-2 with TRBJ1-1; TRBD1 is the table's D call, not checked against the DNA. TRBV12-2 has pseudogene status. The CDR3 loop spans 16 amino acids. The CDR3: CASRLLIQGAMTEAFF. Here the CDR3 DNA reads TGTGCAAGTCGCTTATTGATCCAGGGGGCAATGACTGAAGCTTTCTTT.

This chain connects TRBV5-1 to TRBJ1-6; the match to TRBD1 covers 9 bases. V lost 1 base to trimming and J lost 7 bases; unmatched junction nucleotides: 3. The CDR3 spans 15 residues. CDR1 and CDR2 (germline): SGHRS, YFSETQ. The CDR3 loop reads CASSLNRGLNSPLHF. The CDR3 region has the DNA TGCGCCAGCAGCTTGAACAGGGGGCTGAATTCACCCCTCCACTTT.